The clone carrying this T cell receptor (beta chain) was seen only a few times. Its specificity is unknown. One junction end disagrees with the germline gene, perhaps due to a read error. The entry originates in a study of blood T cells in healthy people across ages. For the second PCR, which ran for about 6 to 12 cycles, a sample-barcoded 5' primer and a J-beta primer mix were used. TCRdb used MiXCR to reprocess the 5' RACE reads, holding one entry per CDR3 protein. The table lists about 1.5 million distinct CDR3 sequences, about 43% of them singletons. Points from the study as a whole: Long-lived donors exceeded aged donors in naive CD4+ cells and diversity.

The CDR3 runs 14 residues. Germline CDR1 and CDR2: SNHLY and FYNNEI. The TCR was taken from a woman aged 18-35 years in good health. The rearrangement joins TRBV2 to TRBJ2-3, with D tentatively TRBD1 or TRBD2 (5 bases each). The sample comprised blood. The chain's CDR3 is CARSGTGSADTQYF. CDR3 nucleotides: TGTGCCAGAAGTGGGACGGGGAGCGCAGATACGCAGTATTTT.